Sequencing of this T cell receptor (delta chain) was carried out in a study of gamma-delta chains in newborns, infants, children. Whole-study context: Polyclonal expansion of innate γδ T cells after birth follows microbial exposure.

This clone has a handful of counts. A far larger clone is one base from this, pointing to a likely read error. Other DNA sequences in this specimen translate into the identical CDR3. TCRdb called clones from the reads again using CATT. Of about a thousand delta-chain clones listed, approximately 0.8% were seen once; the top ten hold approximately 30%. The CDR3 spans 19 residues. Germline lookup yields CDR1 GEAIGNYY and CDR2 EKD. Trimming at V came to 2 bases and at J to 1 base, leaving 14 bases not matched to a gene. The chain uses TRDV2 and TRDJ1; TRDD3 agrees at 11 bases. The TCR comes from a child in good health. The sample consisted of blood. The CDR3 is CACDNVLGDTPETTDKLIF. CDR3 sequence (DNA): TGTGCCTGTGACAACGTATTGGGGGATACGCCGGAAACCACCGATAAACTCATCTTT.